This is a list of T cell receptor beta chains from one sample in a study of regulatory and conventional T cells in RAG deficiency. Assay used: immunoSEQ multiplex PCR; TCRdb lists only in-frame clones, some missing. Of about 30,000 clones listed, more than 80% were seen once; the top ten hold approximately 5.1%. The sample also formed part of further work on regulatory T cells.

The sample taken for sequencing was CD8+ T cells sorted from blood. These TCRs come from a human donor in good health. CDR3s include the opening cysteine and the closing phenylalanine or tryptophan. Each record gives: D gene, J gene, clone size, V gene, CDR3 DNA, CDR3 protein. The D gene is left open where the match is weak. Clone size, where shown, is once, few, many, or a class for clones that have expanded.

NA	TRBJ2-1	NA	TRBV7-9	TGTGCCAGCAGCTTATCAGTTGAGGGAAGCAATGAGCAGTTCTTC	CASSLSVEGSNEQFF
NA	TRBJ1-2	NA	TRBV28	TGTGCCAGCAGTCCCAGAGACTATGGCTACACCTTC	CASSPRDYGYTF
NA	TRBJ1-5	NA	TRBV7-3	TGTGCCAGCAGCCTCGATAGCAATCAGCCCCAGCATTTT	CASSLDSNQPQHF
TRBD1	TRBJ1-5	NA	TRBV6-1	TGTGCCAGCAGTGAACGGGACAGGGTTTCGCGATTCTACCAGCCCCAGCATTTT	CASSERDRVSRFYQPQHF
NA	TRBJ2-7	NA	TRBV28	TGTGCCAGCAGTTTTTTGACAACCGTTCGCGAGCAGTACTTC	CASSFLTTVREQYF
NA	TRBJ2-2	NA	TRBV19	TGTGCCAGTAGTGGAGGGATAGCCGGGGAGCTGTTTTTT	CASSGGIAGELFF
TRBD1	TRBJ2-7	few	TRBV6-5	TGTGCCAGCAGACCGGACAGGACAAACTACGAGCAGTACTTC	CASRPDRTNYEQYF
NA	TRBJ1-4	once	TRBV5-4	TGTGCCAGCAGCTTGGAGGGGTATGGTGAAAAACTGTTTTTT	CASSLEGYGEKLFF
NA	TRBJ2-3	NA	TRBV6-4	TGTGCCAGCACCCCCGGGGCGGGGCGCACAGATACGCAGTATTTT	CASTPGAGRTDTQYF
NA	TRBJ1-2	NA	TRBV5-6	TGTGCCAGCAGCCCCGGACAGTATGGCTACACCTTC	CASSPGQYGYTF
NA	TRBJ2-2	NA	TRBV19	TGTGCCAGCGTAGCAGGGCCAAGTGAGCTGTTTTTT	CASVAGPSELFF
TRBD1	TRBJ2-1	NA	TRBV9	TGTGCCAGCCAGGGATCTGGGGACAGGGCGAATGAGCAGTTCTTC	CASQGSGDRANEQFF
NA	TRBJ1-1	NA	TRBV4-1	TGCGCCAGCAGCCCCACAGGCGTGGAAGCTTTCTTT	CASSPTGVEAFF
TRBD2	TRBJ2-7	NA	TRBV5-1	TGCGCCAGCAGCTTAGGAGCGGGAGGGACCTACGAGCAGTACTTC	CASSLGAGGTYEQYF
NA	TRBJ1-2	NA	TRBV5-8	TGTGCCAGCAGCCAAGGAAGGGCAGTCTCACACTATGGCTACACCTTC	CASSQGRAVSHYGYTF
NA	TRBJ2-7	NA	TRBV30	TGTGCCTGGAGTGTTGGTCTCCCCCGTGACGAGCAGTACTTC	CAWSVGLPRDEQYF
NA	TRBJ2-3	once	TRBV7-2	TGTGCCAGCAGCTTAGCGCGCGGGGCTACAGATACGCAGTATTTT	CASSLARGATDTQYF
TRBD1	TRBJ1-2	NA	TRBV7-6	TGTGCCAGCAGCAGGACAGGGGACGCCTATGGCTACACCTTC	CASSRTGDAYGYTF
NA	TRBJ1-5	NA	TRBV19	TGTGCCAGTAGTACAAGACCGGGACTAGCGGGGGGACCTATTAGCACAGATACGCAGCATTTT	CASSTRPGLAGGPISTDTQHF
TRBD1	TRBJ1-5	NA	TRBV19	TGTGCCAGTAGTATAGTGGGACAGGTCAATCAGCCCCAGCATTTT	CASSIVGQVNQPQHF
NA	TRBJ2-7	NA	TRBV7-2	TGTGCCAGCAGCTCCGGGACTCTCTCCTTCTCCTACGAGCAGTACTTC	CASSSGTLSFSYEQYF
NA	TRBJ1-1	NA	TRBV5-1	TGCGCCAGCAGCTTTGGGTCTGAAGCTTTCTTT	CASSFGSEAFF
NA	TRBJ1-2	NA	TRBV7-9	TGTGCCAGCAGTCTGGATACAGGAACTGGCTACACCTTC	CASSLDTGTGYTF
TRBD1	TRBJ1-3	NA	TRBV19	TGTGCCAGTAGTATCGGGACAGCCGCTGGAAACACCATATATTTT	CASSIGTAAGNTIYF
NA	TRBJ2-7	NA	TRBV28	TGTGCCAGCAGTAATGGTCGAAACTCCTACGAGCAGTACTTC	CASSNGRNSYEQYF
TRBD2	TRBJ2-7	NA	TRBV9	TGTGCCAGCAGCGGTGGACTAGCGGGAGCCTACGAGCAGTACTTC	CASSGGLAGAYEQYF
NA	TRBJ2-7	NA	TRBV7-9	TGTGCCAGCAGCCGGACTTCAAGCTCCTACGAGCAGTACTTC	CASSRTSSSYEQYF
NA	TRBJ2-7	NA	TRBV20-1	TGCAGTGCTCCGAGGGAGCAGTACTTC	CSAPREQYF
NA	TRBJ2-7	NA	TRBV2	TGTGCCAGCAGTGCCGGCTCCTACGAGCAGTACTTC	CASSAGSYEQYF
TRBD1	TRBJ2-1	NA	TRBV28	TGTGCCAGCAGTACCGGGACAGTCGTTGAGCAGTTCTTC	CASSTGTVVEQFF
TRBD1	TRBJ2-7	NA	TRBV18	TGTGCCAGCTCACCTGAGGGACAGGTCGGTTCCTACGAGCAGTACTTC	CASSPEGQVGSYEQYF